This T cell receptor (beta chain) was captured in a study of graft-versus-host responses after intestinal transplantation. Study overall: The recipients all started with anti-thymocyte globulin induction and then took tacrolimus and steroids for roughly 3 years.

Lymphocytes (intraepithelial and lamina propria) were released by processing the graft tissue. V shed 5 bases and J 0 bases; nucleotides not matched to a gene: 6. In germline, CDR1 is PRHDT, CDR2 FYEKMQ (reference sequence). The CDR3 is made up of 17 amino acids. Measured with immunoSEQ multiplex PCR; TCRdb has only the in-frame clones, and not every one. The data show 1,500 to 2,000 clones, approximately 81% seen once. Sample: ileum tissue, taken 12 days after intestinal transplant. The gene calls are TRBV13 and TRBJ2-3; 12 positions match TRBD2. The sequence derives from a human patient who received an intestinal transplant, so some T cells may come from the graft donor. The CDR3 region has the DNA TGTGCCAGCAGCCGACCGACTAGCGGGAGTAGCACAGATACGCAGTATTTT. Translated, it gives CASSRPTSGSSTDTQYF.